The 5 T cell receptor beta chains reported below all come from one sample, sequenced in a study of T cells in Graves' hyperthyroidism and ophthalmopathy. Amplified TCR beta CDR3 regions came from RNA transcripts. The HTBI primer set drove a first-round RT-PCR of the TCR CDR3. TCRdb fed the multiplex PCR reads into MiXCR, producing one record per CDR3 protein. The table includes some 350,000 distinct CDR3 sequences, just under 25% detected once. Sequenced input: blood. The receptor set was obtained from a man aged 45-60 years with Graves' hyperthyroidism.

V gene TRBV20-1 combines with J gene TRBJ2-7; no definite D call. This CDR3 is 13 amino acids long. The V end was cut by 3 bases, the J end by 0 bases, with 9 bases between. Per germline, CDR1 DFQATT and CDR2 SNEGSKA (reference sequence). Here the CDR3 DNA reads TGCAGTGCTAGCCCAGAGAGCTCCTACGAGCAGTACTTC. Its protein is CSASPESSYEQYF.

The chain is built from TRBV20-1 and TRBJ1-2, with D maybe TRBD1 (5 bases). Per the germline V gene, CDR1 is DFQATT and CDR2 is SNEGSKA (reference sequence). Trimming stripped 4 bases from V and 2 bases from J, with 11 bases between. The CDR3 is 13 residues long. CDR3 residues: CSATRWDNYGYTF. The CDR3 nucleotides are TGCAGTGCTACCAGGTGGGACAACTATGGCTACACCTTC.

This clonotype was recorded a few times. The J gene is TRBJ2-1, the V gene TRBV10-2, with TRBD1 matching over 7 bases. The trim removed 8 bases at V and 4 bases at J, leaving 5 bases unmatched. The V gene's germline CDR1 is WSHSY and CDR2 SAAADI. CDR3 length equals 13 residues. Here the CDR3 reads CASRDSAYNEQFF. CDR3 in DNA: TGCGCCAGCCGGGACAGCGCGTACAATGAGCAGTTCTTC.

This clonotype has just a few counts. The rearrangement links TRBV7-3 to TRBJ2-3; D call uncertain. Germline V lookup: CDR1 SGHTA, CDR2 FQGTGA. This CDR3 region has 14 residues. The V end was cut by 3 bases, the J end by 2 bases, with 9 bases between. The chain's CDR3 is CASSFGPDTDTQYF. Written as DNA, the CDR3 is TGTGCCAGCAGCTTTGGACCCGACACAGATACGCAGTATTTT.

V usage is TRBV11-2 and J usage is TRBJ2-1, with D unresolved. Germline V gene data show CDR1 as SGHAT and CDR2 as FQNNGV. Trimming stripped 6 bases from V and 5 bases from J, with 11 bases between. CDR3 length: 13 amino acids. The CDR3 is CASSKGSDNEQFF. In nucleotides, the CDR3 is TGTGCCAGCAGTAAAGGGTCCGACAATGAGCAGTTCTTC.